Listed below are T cell receptor beta chains from one sample, sequenced in a study of blood T cell repertoires in COVID-19. Assay used: immunoSEQ multiplex PCR; TCRdb lists only in-frame clones, some missing. Among about 250,000 clones listed, around 88% were seen once. Sequencing input: peripheral blood. The source of these receptors is a woman aged 30 to 39 with COVID-19, enrolled during active disease. Each CDR3 is given without its conserved first and last residue. Fields, in order: CDR3 length, J gene, V gene, CDR3 protein.

>14|TRBJ2-1|TRBV10-3
AISVLAGGPVNEQF
>13|TRBJ1-5|TRBV6-2/TRBV6-3
ASSYVGQGDQPQH
>9|TRBJ2-1|TRBV27
ARVMGGEQF
>15|TRBJ2-1|TRBV19
ASSNLLSLANNNEQF
>11|TRBJ2-2|TRBV6-5
ASNGDPTGELF
>17|TRBJ2-3|TRBV7-2
ASSLPGTGGAGGTDTQY
>14|TRBJ2-5|TRBV6-2/TRBV6-3
ASSYSIGGRKETQY
>12|TRBJ2-1|TRBV10-3
AITPTSGQNEQF
>13|TRBJ2-3|TRBV5-1
ASDLGGSITDTQY
>15|TRBJ2-1|TRBV27
ASSLTLGLAGVSEQF